The source of this T cell receptor beta chain is a study of cytomegalovirus exposure and HLA in healthy donors. There are a few counts of this clone. What it recognizes is unknown. Study-wide findings and caveats: HLA alleles showed associations with about 17,000 TCR beta sequences in a later analysis, at a 0.05 false discovery rate. Later on, a genetic analysis was performed. It linked a missense variant in DCLRE1C with V- and J-gene trimming of TCR beta. Cytomegalovirus status was reportedly diagnosed by the classifier with high sensitivity and specificity.

The CDR3 runs 13 residues. Germline V CDR1 and CDR2: MDHEN, SYDVKM. V dropped 7 bases and J dropped 7 bases, with 16 bases sitting between them. Primers for the PCR totalled 60 Vbeta and 13 Jbeta. The protocol was immunoSEQ multiplex PCR, while the TCRdb copy is restricted to in-frame clones and leaves out a portion. The top ten clones hold roughly 2.7% of a sample with roughly 110,000 clones, roughly 82% of them seen once. The sample consisted of PBMCs. The V call is TRBV28, the J call TRBJ1-1; D is unresolved. The receptor was isolated from a young man in good health and CMV-seropositive. The CDR3 DNA follows: TGTGCCAGCAAAAATGACATCATGGGTGAAGCTTTCTTT. Protein sequence: CASKNDIMGEAFF.